These T cell receptor beta chains were read from a single sample in a study of T cell repertoires and HLA-DP antigens. Repertoires were generated with immunoSEQ multiplex PCR, while TCRdb's copy carries only in-frame clones and drops some. This table holds over 100,000 clones, almost 95% found once. Their recognized antigens are unknown. The sequenced sample was CD4+ T cells from PBMCs. All receptors come from a woman aged 18-30 years in good health and CMV-seronegative. The CDR3 runs from the conserved cysteine through the conserved F or W. The D gene is left open where the match is weak. Not every row has a clone size; where given, it reads once, few, many or a size class.

TRBJ1-2,TRBV9,-,-,TGTGCCAGCAGCGTAGGCAGGAGCGACTATGGCTACACCTTC,CASSVGRSDYGYTF
TRBJ2-7,TRBV11-2,-,TRBD2,TGTGCCAGCAGCTTAGAGGGGACTAGCGGGAGGGCCAGGTACGAGCAGTACTTC,CASSLEGTSGRARYEQYF
TRBJ2-3,TRBV4-2,-,TRBD2,TGTGCCAGCAGCCTCTTGACTAGCGGGAGGCCGGGTATCCGCGATACAGATACGCAGTATTTT,CASSLLTSGRPGIRDTDTQYF
TRBJ2-2,TRBV7-6,-,-,TGTGCCAGCAGCACGGAGGACGGGAACACCGGGGAGCTGTTTTTT,CASSTEDGNTGELFF
TRBJ1-4,TRBV5-1,-,-,TGCGCCAGCAGCTTGGGGGGAGGAGAGGAAAAACTGTTTTTT,CASSLGGGEEKLFF
TRBJ2-3,TRBV7-3,-,-,TGTGCCAGCAGCTTCGGGACGGCAGGGTTTAGCACAGATACGCAGTATTTT,CASSFGTAGFSTDTQYF
TRBJ2-3,TRBV7-7,-,-,TGTGCTAGCAGCTCGATGGAGGGCCCCACAGATACGCAGTATTTT,CASSSMEGPTDTQYF
TRBJ1-4,TRBV12-1,-,-,TGTGCCAGCAGCCCCACGGACCGCGCAACTAATGAAAAACTGTTTTTT,CASSPTDRATNEKLFF
TRBJ2-1,TRBV5-1,-,-,TGCGCCAGCAGCTTGGCCGGTATGCGACTAGGGGGCCATGAGCAGTTCTTC,CASSLAGMRLGGHEQFF
TRBJ2-2,TRBV9,-,-,TGTGCCAGCAGCACTAGTCGAAGGACCGGGGAGCTGTTTTTT,CASSTSRRTGELFF
TRBJ1-4,TRBV18,-,-,TGTGCCAGCTCATCACAAGGACGGATTAATGAAAAACTGTTTTTT,CASSSQGRINEKLFF
TRBJ2-1,TRBV7-6,-,-,TGTGCCAGCAGCTTAGGACGGGTCAGACGTTCCTACAATGAGCAGTTCTTC,CASSLGRVRRSYNEQFF
TRBJ2-3,TRBV6-1,once,TRBD1,TGTGCCAGCAGGAACAGGGGAATGTCAGATACGCAGTATTTT,CASRNRGMSDTQYF
TRBJ2-5,TRBV6-1,once,-,TGTGCCAGCAGTGAGGGTGGGGCAGGGGAGACCCAGTACTTC,CASSEGGAGETQYF
TRBJ2-5,TRBV2,-,-,TGTGCCAGCAGTGGCCTAGGGGGGAAAGAGACCCAGTACTTC,CASSGLGGKETQYF
TRBJ2-1,TRBV18,once,TRBD2,TGTGCCAGCTCACCCTTTAAACCGGGGCTAGCGGGGTACAATGAGCAGTTCTTC,CASSPFKPGLAGYNEQFF
TRBJ1-5,TRBV6-5,-,-,TGTGCCAGCAGTTACGGCAGCCATAGCAATCAGCCCCAGCATTTT,CASSYGSHSNQPQHF
TRBJ2-5,TRBV2,-,TRBD1,TGTGCCAGCATTCAGGGGGCAAGGGGGGAGACCCAGTACTTC,CASIQGARGETQYF
TRBJ2-5,TRBV6-6,-,TRBD2,TGTGCCAGCAGCCTTCGCGGGGGTCGAGAGACCCAGTACTTC,CASSLRGGRETQYF
TRBJ2-1,TRBV6-5,-,-,TGTGCCAGCAGTCCCGGACACACCACCATCAATGAGCAGTTCTTC,CASSPGHTTINEQFF
TRBJ2-3,TRBV27,-,TRBD2,TGTGCCAGCAGTCCACGGCACCGACTAGCGGGGTACACAGATACGCAGTATTTT,CASSPRHRLAGYTDTQYF
TRBJ1-5,TRBV10-3,-,-,TGTGCCATCAGTGATGGTGGGGGTCGGGGCAATCAGCCCCAGCATTTT,CAISDGGGRGNQPQHF
TRBJ2-3,TRBV12-5,once,TRBD2,TGTGCTAGTGGTTTGGTACTAGCGGGAGACGGAGATACGCAGTATTTT,CASGLVLAGDGDTQYF
TRBJ1-2,TRBV7-8,-,TRBD1,TGTGCCAGCAGCTTAGCCGGGACAGGGCCCAATTATGGCTACACCTTC,CASSLAGTGPNYGYTF
TRBJ1-5,TRBV6-1,-,-,TGTGCCAGCAGCAGGGAGAGGGGCAATCAGCCCCAGCATTTT,CASSRERGNQPQHF
TRBJ1-2,TRBV6-5,-,-,TGTGCCAGCACCACATTGTATGGCTACACCTTC,CASTTLYGYTF
TRBJ1-2,TRBV18,-,TRBD1,TGTGCCAGCTCACTGGGACAGGGGGACGGCTACACCTTC,CASSLGQGDGYTF
TRBJ1-4,TRBV28,-,-,TGTGCCAGCACTCAGGGTAATGAAAAACTGTTTTTT,CASTQGNEKLFF
TRBJ1-2,TRBV2,-,TRBD1,TGTGCCAGCAGTGGGGACAGGGGCAACTATGGCTACACCTTC,CASSGDRGNYGYTF
TRBJ1-2,TRBV18,once,-,TGTGCCAGCTCACCAAACAGTAACTATGGCTACACCTTC,CASSPNSNYGYTF
TRBJ1-4,TRBV30,-,-,TGTGCCTGGAGTGTTAAAGAGGGGGGAAGGAAACTGTTTTTT,CAWSVKEGGRKLFF
TRBJ1-2,TRBV14,-,-,TGTGCCAGCAGCGTGATGTCCGGGGGAAACGGCTACACCTTC,CASSVMSGGNGYTF
TRBJ2-7,TRBV2,-,-,TGTGCCAGCAGTTACCAGAGCTACGAGCAGTACTTC,CASSYQSYEQYF
TRBJ1-6,TRBV4-3,-,-,TGCGCCAGCAGCCCCCGCCGGGGCTGGGATTCACCCCTCCACTTT,CASSPRRGWDSPLHF
TRBJ2-5,TRBV5-1,once,TRBD1,TGCGCCAGCAGCTTGGCAGGGGGTCAAGAGACCCAGTACTTC,CASSLAGGQETQYF
TRBJ1-2,TRBV5-1,-,-,TGCGCCAGCAGCTTGGAGGTCGGAATAATCTATGGCTACACCTTC,CASSLEVGIIYGYTF
TRBJ1-1,TRBV7-6,-,-,TGTGCCAGCAGCTCCGACAGAAACACTGAAGCTTTCTTT,CASSSDRNTEAFF
TRBJ2-1,TRBV5-6,-,TRBD2,TGTGCCAGCAGCTTGGGGCTAGCGGCGAACAATGAGCAGTTCTTC,CASSLGLAANNEQFF
TRBJ1-4,TRBV18,-,-,TGTGCCAGCTCACGGGGGACGGGAGAAGGTGAAAAACTGTTTTTT,CASSRGTGEGEKLFF
TRBJ2-2,TRBV5-1,-,-,TGCGCCAGCAGTCCTGGGACGAACACCGGGGAGCTGTTTTTT,CASSPGTNTGELFF
TRBJ2-1,TRBV19,-,TRBD2,TGTGCCAACTTAGGTACCCTAGCGGGAGGATTTAGCCACAATGAGCAGTTCTTC,CANLGTLAGGFSHNEQFF
TRBJ2-1,TRBV4-1,-,-,TGCGCCAGCAGCCAAGAGATAGCTTCGAGGGCGGAGCAGTTCTTC,CASSQEIASRAEQFF
TRBJ2-5,TRBV5-1,-,TRBD1,TGCGCCAGCAGCTTTGTGGGGACAGGGGCCAAAGAGACCCAGTACTTC,CASSFVGTGAKETQYF
TRBJ2-1,TRBV27,many,TRBD2,TGTGCCAGCAGTTTACGGCGGGGGGGCCTCAATGAGCAGTTCTTC,CASSLRRGGLNEQFF
TRBJ2-6,TRBV11-3,-,-,TGTGCCAGCAGCCCACGAGACAGTTCTCTTTCTGGGGCCAACGTCCTGACTTTC,CASSPRDSSLSGANVLTF
TRBJ1-1,TRBV11-1,-,-,TGTGCCAGCAGCTTAAGGCGAATGAACACTGAAGCTTTCTTT,CASSLRRMNTEAFF
TRBJ2-5,TRBV5-4,-,-,TGTGCCAGCAGCTTGGGGCAGGGGCTTCGAGAGACCCAGTACTTC,CASSLGQGLRETQYF
TRBJ1-4,TRBV28,-,-,TGTGCCAGCAGTTTACCCCAGGGGCATTGGAATGAAAAACTGTTTTTT,CASSLPQGHWNEKLFF
TRBJ2-5,TRBV7-8,-,-,TGTGCCAGCAGCTTAGCGCTCGGCGGGGTGGAGACCCAGTACTTC,CASSLALGGVETQYF
TRBJ2-7,TRBV14,-,TRBD2,TGTGCCAGCAGCCAAGCGATTGGACTAGCGGGAGAAATATACGAGCAGTACTTC,CASSQAIGLAGEIYEQYF
TRBJ1-1,TRBV9,-,-,TGTGCCAGCAGCGTAGTAGGGGGTATGAACACTGAAGCTTTCTTT,CASSVVGGMNTEAFF
TRBJ1-3,TRBV27,few,TRBD1,TGTGCCAGCAGTCCGGGACAGGGCTACACCATATATTTT,CASSPGQGYTIYF
TRBJ2-5,TRBV25-1,-,-,TGTGCCAGCAGTACAGGGCAGTACCAAGAGACCCAGTACTTC,CASSTGQYQETQYF
TRBJ2-7,TRBV28,-,-,TGTGCCAGCAGCACCATTGGGACACCGGCCCTCGGCGAGCAGTACTTC,CASSTIGTPALGEQYF
TRBJ2-1,TRBV18,-,-,TGTGCCAGCTCACCACGTCTCAGGGGGGAAGGACGCAATGAGCAGTTCTTC,CASSPRLRGEGRNEQFF
TRBJ2-2,TRBV10-1,once,TRBD2,TGCGCCAGCAGTGAGTCGTGGGGGCTAGCGGGAGGAGGCCCCGGGGAGCTGTTTTTT,CASSESWGLAGGGPGELFF
TRBJ2-2,TRBV27,-,TRBD2,TGTGCCAGCAGTTCCCTCCGGCTCCTACTAGCGGGAGTCAGCACCGGGGAGCTGTTTTTT,CASSSLRLLLAGVSTGELFF
TRBJ2-1,TRBV9,-,-,TGTGCCAGCTCCCGGGGTGGGGTAACCTACAATGAGCAGTTCTTC,CASSRGGVTYNEQFF
TRBJ2-3,TRBV5-4,-,-,TGTGCCAGCAGCCTACAGGGTAGCACAGATACGCAGTATTTT,CASSLQGSTDTQYF
TRBJ2-5,TRBV11-3,-,TRBD2,TGTGCCAGCAGCTTGTCGGGGGGGCAAGAGACCCAGTACTTC,CASSLSGGQETQYF